This T cell receptor beta chain was identified during a study of blood T cells in healthy people across ages. With a J-beta primer mix and a sample-barcoded 5' primer, a second PCR ran 7 to 11 cycles. TCRdb independently ran MiXCR on the 5' RACE reads; one entry per CDR3 protein. The profile covers fewer than 900,000 distinct CDR3 sequences, with roughly 40% appearing a single time and 13% taken by the ten largest. Germline V gene sequence: CDR1 LGHDT, CDR2 YNNKEL (reference sequence). Trimming at V came to 5 bases and at J to 11 bases, leaving 15 bases not matched to a gene. This CDR3 has 16 residues.

The chain combines TRBV3-1 with TRBJ2-5; 12 bases align to TRBD2. This sequence originates from a man aged 18 to 30 in good health. Sequencing was carried out using blood. The chain's CDR3 is CASSFLPTSGGNEQYF. The DNA for the CDR3 is TGTGCCAGCAGCTTCCTGCCGACTAGCGGGGGCAATGAGCAGTACTTC.